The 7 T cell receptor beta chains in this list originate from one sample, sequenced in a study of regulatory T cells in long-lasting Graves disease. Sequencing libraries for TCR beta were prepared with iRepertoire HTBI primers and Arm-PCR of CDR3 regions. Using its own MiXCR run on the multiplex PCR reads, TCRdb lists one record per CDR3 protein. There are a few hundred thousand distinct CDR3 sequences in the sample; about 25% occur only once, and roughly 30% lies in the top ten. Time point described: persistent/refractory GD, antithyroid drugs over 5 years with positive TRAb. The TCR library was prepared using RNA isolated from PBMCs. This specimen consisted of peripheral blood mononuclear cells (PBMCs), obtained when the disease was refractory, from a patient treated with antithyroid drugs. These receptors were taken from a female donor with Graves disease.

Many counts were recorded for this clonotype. The CDR3 is CASSLGAANTGELFF. The CDR3, as DNA: TGTGCCAGCAGCCTAGGGGCGGCGAACACCGGGGAGCTGTTTTTT. The chain carries TRBV7-7 and TRBJ2-2, with D possibly TRBD1 on 5 matching bases. V lost 5 bases, J lost 0 bases, and 10 bases lay in between. This CDR3 is built from 15 residues. The germline V gene has CDR1 SSHAT and CDR2 FNYEAQ (reference sequence).

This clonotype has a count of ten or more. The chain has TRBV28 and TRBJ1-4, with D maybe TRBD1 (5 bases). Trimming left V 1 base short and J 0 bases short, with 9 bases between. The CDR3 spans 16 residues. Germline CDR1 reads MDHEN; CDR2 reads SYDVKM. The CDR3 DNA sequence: TGTGCCAGCAGTTTATTGACAGCTGCAACTAATGAAAAACTGTTTTTT. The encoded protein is CASSLLTAATNEKLFF.

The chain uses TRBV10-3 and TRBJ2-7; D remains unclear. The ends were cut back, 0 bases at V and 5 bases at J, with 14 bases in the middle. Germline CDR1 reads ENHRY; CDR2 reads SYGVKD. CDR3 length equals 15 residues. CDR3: CAISESIFRANEQYF. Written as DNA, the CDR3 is TGTGCCATCAGTGAGTCCATTTTTCGAGCAAACGAGCAGTACTTC.

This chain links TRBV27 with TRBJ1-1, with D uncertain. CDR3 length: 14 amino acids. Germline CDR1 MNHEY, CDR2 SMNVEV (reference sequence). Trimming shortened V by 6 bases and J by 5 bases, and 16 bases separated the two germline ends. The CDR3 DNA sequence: TGTGCCAGCAGCCTCCGGAGTCGACGGACTGAAGCTTTCTTT. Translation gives CASSLRSRRTEAFF.

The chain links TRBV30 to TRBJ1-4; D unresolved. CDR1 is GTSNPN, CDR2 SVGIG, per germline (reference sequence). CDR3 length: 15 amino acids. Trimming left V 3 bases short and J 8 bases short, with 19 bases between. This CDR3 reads CAWRSHQAFDEKLFF. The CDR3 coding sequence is TGTGCCTGGAGATCCCACCAGGCTTTTGACGAAAAACTGTTTTTT.

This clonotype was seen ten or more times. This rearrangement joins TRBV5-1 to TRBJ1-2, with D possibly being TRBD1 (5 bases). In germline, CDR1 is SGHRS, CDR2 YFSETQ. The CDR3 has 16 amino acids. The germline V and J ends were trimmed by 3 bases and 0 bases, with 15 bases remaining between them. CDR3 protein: CASSSEPGRANYGYTF. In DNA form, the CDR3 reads TGCGCCAGCAGCTCGGAACCGGGCAGGGCTAACTATGGCTACACCTTC. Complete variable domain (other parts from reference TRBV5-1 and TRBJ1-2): KAGVTQTPRYLIKTRGQQVTLSCSPISGHRSVSWYQQTPGQGLQFLFEYFSETQRNKGNFPGRFSGRQFSNSRSEMNVSTLELGDSALYLCASSSEPGRANYGYTFGSGTRLTVV.

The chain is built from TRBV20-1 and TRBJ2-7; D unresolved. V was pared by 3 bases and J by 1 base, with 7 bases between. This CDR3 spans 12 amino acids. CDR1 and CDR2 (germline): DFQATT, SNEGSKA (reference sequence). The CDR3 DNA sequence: TGCAGTGCTAGGGACCAATCCTACGAGCAGTACTTC. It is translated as CSARDQSYEQYF.